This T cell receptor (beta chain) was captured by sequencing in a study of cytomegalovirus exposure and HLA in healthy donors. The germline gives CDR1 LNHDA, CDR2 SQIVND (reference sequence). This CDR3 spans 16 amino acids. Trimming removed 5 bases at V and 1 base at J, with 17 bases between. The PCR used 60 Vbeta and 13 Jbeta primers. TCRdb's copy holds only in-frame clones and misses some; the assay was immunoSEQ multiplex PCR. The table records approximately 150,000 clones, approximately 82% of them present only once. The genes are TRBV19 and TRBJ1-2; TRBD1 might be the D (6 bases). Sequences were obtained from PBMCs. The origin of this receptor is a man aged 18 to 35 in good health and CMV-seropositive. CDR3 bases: TGTGCCAGTAGTTCCCGGACAGCCTTCTATAACTATGGCTACACCTTC. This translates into CASSSRTAFYNYGYTF.